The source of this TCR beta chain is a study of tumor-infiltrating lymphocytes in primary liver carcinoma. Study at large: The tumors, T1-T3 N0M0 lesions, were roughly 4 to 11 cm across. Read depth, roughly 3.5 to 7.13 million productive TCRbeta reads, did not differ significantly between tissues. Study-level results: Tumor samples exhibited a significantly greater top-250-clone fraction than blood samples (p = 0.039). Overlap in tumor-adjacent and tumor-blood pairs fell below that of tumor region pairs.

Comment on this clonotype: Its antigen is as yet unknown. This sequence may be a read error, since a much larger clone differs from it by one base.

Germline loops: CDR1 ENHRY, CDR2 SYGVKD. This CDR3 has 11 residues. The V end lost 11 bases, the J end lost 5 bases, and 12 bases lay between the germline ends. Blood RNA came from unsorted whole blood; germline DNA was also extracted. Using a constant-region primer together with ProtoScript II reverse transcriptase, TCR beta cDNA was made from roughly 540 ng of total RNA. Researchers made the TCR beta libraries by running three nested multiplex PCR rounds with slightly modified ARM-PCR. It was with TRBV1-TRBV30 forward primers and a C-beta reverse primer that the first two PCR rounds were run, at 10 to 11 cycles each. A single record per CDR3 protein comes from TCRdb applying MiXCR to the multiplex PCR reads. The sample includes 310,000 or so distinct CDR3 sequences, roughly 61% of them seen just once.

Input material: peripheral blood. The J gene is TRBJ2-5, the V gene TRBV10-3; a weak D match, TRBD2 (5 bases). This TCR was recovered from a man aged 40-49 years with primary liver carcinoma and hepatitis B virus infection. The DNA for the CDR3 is TGTGCCGCCGGGGATTTGGAGACCCAGTACTTC. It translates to CAAGDLETQYF.